Each of the 24 T cell receptor beta chains below was sequenced from the same sample in a study of metastatic and nonmetastatic thyroid tumors. TCRdb ran MiXCR on the PCR reads. The repertoire holds 15,000 to 20,000 clones, with around 21% as singletons. The entire patient cohort was treatment-naive prior to thyroid surgery. Sequenced material: adjacent normal tissue. These receptor sequences come from a female donor with papillary thyroid cancer or a benign thyroid nodule (not recorded which). Some clones in this sample may be carry-over from other donors' samples.

This clone was seen repeatedly, ten times or more. The same CDR3 is also encoded by other DNA sequences in this sample. The chain links TRBV12-3 or TRBV12-4 to TRBJ2-1; possible D gene TRBD1, 5 bases. Trimming removed 6 bases at V and 6 bases at J, with 9 bases between. This CDR3 has 12 amino acids. The CDR3 nucleotides are TGTGCCAGCAGGACAGCCGGCAATGAGCAGTTCTTC. Protein product: CASRTAGNEQFF.

This clone occurred many times. The V call is TRBV12-3 or TRBV12-4, the J call TRBJ2-3; TRBD2 aligns across 9 bases. CDR3 length: 15 residues. J gave up 3 bases and V 5 bases, and 6 bases lay outside the gene matches. The DNA for the CDR3 is TGTGCCAGCAGTCTCGGACTAGCGTCTACAGATACGCAGTATTTT. Protein product: CASSLGLASTDTQYF.

This clone was found a few times. This chain joins TRBV11-2 and TRBJ2-3; D remains unclear. Germline V gene lookup returns CDR1 SGHAT and CDR2 FQNNGV. Between the trimmed V and J ends, which lost 0 bases and 1 base, there was a span of 11 bases. The CDR3 has 16 amino acids. The DNA of the CDR3 is TGTGCCAGCAGCTTAGATGGCCTTCGGGGCACAGATACGCAGTATTTT. Its protein is CASSLDGLRGTDTQYF.

In the case of this clone: A junction boundary mismatches the germline segment, possibly from a read error. The chain recombines TRBV20-1 with TRBJ1-6; 7 positions match TRBD1. The CDR3 totals 15 residues. The germline V gene encodes CDR1 DFQATT and CDR2 SNEGSKA (reference sequence). CDR3 residues: CSARSPTGIDSPPHF. The CDR3 nucleotides read TGCAGTGCTAGGTCCCCGACAGGGATTGATTCACCCCCCCACTTT.

The chain recombines TRBV3-1 with TRBJ1-3; D unresolved. The CDR3 runs to 15 residues. Per germline, CDR1 LGHDT and CDR2 YNNKEL (reference sequence). Between the trimmed V and J ends, which lost 4 bases and 3 bases, there was a span of 13 bases. CDR3 nucleotides: TGTGCCAGCAGCCGATCCCCGGGCGTTGGAAACACCATATATTTT. Protein: CASSRSPGVGNTIYF.

J is TRBJ2-7 and V is TRBV28, with TRBD2 as a possible D gene (6 bases). Trimming stripped 10 bases from V and 2 bases from J, with 18 bases between. The CDR3 contains 14 residues. The V gene's germline CDR1 is MDHEN and CDR2 SYDVKM. CDR3 protein: CATSTSFGAYEQYF. CDR3 DNA: TGTGCCACTTCGACTAGTTTCGGTGCCTACGAGCAGTACTTC.

This chain connects TRBV27 to TRBJ2-3; no clear D gene. Trimming stripped 3 bases from V and 0 bases from J, with 1 base between. Germline values: CDR1 MNHEY, CDR2 SMNVEV (reference sequence). The CDR3 length is 12 residues. CDR3 nucleotides: TGTGCCAGCAGTTTCAGCACAGATACGCAGTATTTT. Translated, it gives CASSFSTDTQYF.

The table lists this clone with a few counts. V and J are TRBV28 and TRBJ2-1; weak D call: TRBD1 (5 bases). The CDR3 covers 16 residues. Trimming took off 2 bases at V and 3 bases at J, with 14 bases between the two ends. Looked up from germline, CDR1 is MDHEN and CDR2 is SYDVKM. CDR3 protein: CASSLGRGGVYNEQFF. In DNA form, the CDR3 reads TGTGCCAGCAGTTTAGGTAGGGGCGGAGTCTACAATGAGCAGTTCTTC.

This clone has a handful of counts. This chain links TRBV7-8 with TRBJ2-1; D may correspond to TRBD1 or TRBD2 (7 bases each). From germline, CDR1 is SGHVS and CDR2 FQNEAQ. The V end lost 3 bases, the J end lost 4 bases, and 10 bases lay between the germline ends. This CDR3 is built from 14 residues. The CDR3, as DNA: TGTGCCAGCAGCTTCCAGGGGGGGTACAATGAGCAGTTCTTC. It is translated as CASSFQGGYNEQFF.

This clone was found a few times. V and J are TRBV2 and TRBJ1-2; D might be TRBD1 (6 bases). Germline assignment: CDR1 SNHLY and CDR2 FYNNEI. This CDR3 has 16 residues. The V gene lost 1 base and the J gene lost 6 bases, with 18 bases spanning the gap. In DNA, the CDR3 is TGTGCCAGCAGTGAAGAGTCTTGGGCAGGGGAGGATGGCTACACCTTC. It yields the protein CASSEESWAGEDGYTF. The full variable domain, rest sourced from reference TRBV2 and TRBJ1-2, is EPEVTQTPSHQVTQMGQEVILRCVPISNHLYFYWYRQILGQKVEFLVSFYNNEISEKSEIFDDQFSVERPDGSNFTLKIRSTKLEDSAMYFCASSEESWAGEDGYTFGSGTRLTVV.

This rearrangement joins TRBV11-2 to TRBJ2-3; TRBD1 matches 9 bases. Germline lookup yields CDR1 SGHAT and CDR2 FQNNGV. The CDR3 extends over 17 amino acids. Germline trimming cut 2 bases from V and 0 bases from J; bases unmatched to any gene: 6. The CDR3 loop reads CASSLPFGTGSTDTQYF. The CDR3 region has the DNA TGTGCCAGCAGCTTACCCTTTGGGACAGGGAGCACAGATACGCAGTATTTT.

This clone came up a few times. The V gene is TRBV6-1, the J gene TRBJ1-6; D perhaps matches TRBD1 (6 bases). V lost 6 bases, J lost 9 bases, and 18 bases lay in between. CDR1 is MNHNS, CDR2 SASEGT, per germline. This CDR3 is 15 amino acids long. CDR3 region: CASRPPWTATSPLHF. In nucleotides, the CDR3 is TGTGCCAGCAGACCCCCCTGGACAGCCACTTCACCCCTCCACTTT.

Comment on this clone: The junction does not match germline at one end; this may be a read error. The V gene is TRBV20-1, the J gene TRBJ1-3, with D maybe TRBD1 (6 bases). The germline gives CDR1 DFQATT, CDR2 SNEGSKA (reference sequence). The CDR3 is 15 amino acids. The CDR3 here is CSARGHSISANTIYF. The CDR3 DNA is TGCAGTGCTCGGGGACATTCGATCTCTGCAAACACCATATATTTT.

By share, this clone ranks as medium-sized. This rearrangement joins TRBV29-1 to TRBJ2-1; D unclear. The CDR3 loop spans 14 amino acids. Germline V lookup: CDR1 SQVTM, CDR2 ANQGSEA. V was clipped by 4 bases and J by 0 bases, with 10 bases between them. CDR3: CSVGQASSYNEQFF. As DNA, the CDR3 is TGCAGCGTTGGACAAGCGAGCTCCTACAATGAGCAGTTCTTC.

This clone appeared many times. The rearrangement joins TRBV11-2 to TRBJ2-7; 9 nucleotides line up with TRBD2. V gave up 4 bases and J gave up 0 bases; unmatched junction bases: 7. From germline, CDR1 is SGHAT and CDR2 FQNNGV. The length of the CDR3 is 16 residues. This CDR3 reads CASSSSSGINSYEQYF. In DNA, the CDR3 is TGTGCCAGCAGCTCTTCTAGCGGGATAAACTCCTACGAGCAGTACTTC.

This clone was seen only a few times. The chain joins TRBV7-8 to TRBJ1-2; 8 bases align to TRBD1. The CDR3 extends over 15 amino acids. Germline loops: CDR1 SGHVS, CDR2 FQNEAQ. J was trimmed by 4 bases and V by 5 bases; bases with no gene match: 9. The CDR3 sequence is CASSLGQGRSYGYTF. The CDR3 coding sequence is TGTGCCAGCAGCCTCGGACAGGGACGGAGCTATGGCTACACCTTC. The entire variable domain, with the rest obtained from reference TRBV7-8 and TRBJ1-2, is as follows: GAGVSQSPRYKVAKRGQDVALRCDPISGHVSLFWYQQALGQGPEFLTYFQNEAQLDKSGLPSDRFFAERPEGSVSTLKIQRTQQEDSAVYLCASSLGQGRSYGYTFGSGTRLTVV.

This clone was counted a few times. J is TRBJ2-2 and V is TRBV12-3 or TRBV12-4, with 7 bases aligning to TRBD2. The J segment lost 4 bases and the V segment lost 6 bases, leaving 11 bases of the junction unmatched. The CDR3 has 16 amino acids. CDR3 bases: TGTGCCAGCAGCCCGACCGGGACTATCAGCACCGGGGAGCTGTTTTTT. Protein sequence: CASSPTGTISTGELFF.

This clone was picked up a small number of times. V is TRBV15 and J is TRBJ2-7; maybe TRBD2 (5 bases). The germline V gene has CDR1 LNHNV and CDR2 YYDKDF (reference sequence). Trimming pared 1 base from V and 4 bases from J, leaving 11 bases between. The CDR3 is 14 residues long. CDR3 in DNA: TGTGCCACCAGCAGAGGGGAGACCCAGTACGAGCAGTACTTC. This sequence encodes CATSRGETQYEQYF.

The rearrangement links TRBV20-1 to TRBJ2-2; 10 bases fit TRBD1. V trimming: 2 bases; J trimming: 5 bases; junction bases outside the gene matches: 14. The CDR3 is 18 residues long. Germline V gene data show CDR1 as DFQATT and CDR2 as SNEGSKA (reference sequence). The CDR3 is CSARTFGTGDPRTGELFF. CDR3 coding DNA: TGCAGTGCTAGAACCTTTGGGACAGGGGACCCGAGGACCGGGGAGCTGTTTTTT.

This sequence joins TRBV11-2 and TRBJ1-6, with 7 bases aligning to TRBD1. The trim removed 7 bases at V and 0 bases at J, leaving 9 bases unmatched. This CDR3 has 17 residues. Germline V CDR1 and CDR2: SGHAT, FQNNGV. The CDR3 bases are TGTGCCAGCAAAACCCAGGGGGTGGGCTCCTATAATTCACCCCTCCACTTT. This gives the protein CASKTQGVGSYNSPLHF. The whole variable domain, filled in from reference TRBV11-2 and TRBJ1-6, reads EAGVAQSPRYKIIEKRQSVAFWCNPISGHATLYWYQQILGQGPKLLIQFQNNGVVDDSQLPKDRFSAERLKGVDSTLKIQPAKLEDSAVYLCASKTQGVGSYNSPLHFGNGTRLTVT.

The chain is built from TRBV6-2 or TRBV6-3 and TRBJ2-7; D call uncertain. CDR3 length equals 11 residues. Trimming cost V 5 bases and J 7 bases, with 9 bases left between them. CDR1 is MNHEY, CDR2 SVGEGT, per germline. In DNA form, the CDR3 reads TGTGCCAGCAGTCACACACGGGAGCAGTACTTC. Its translation is CASSHTREQYF.

The V call is TRBV2, the J call TRBJ1-5; D gene ambiguous. Germline V gene data show CDR1 as SNHLY and CDR2 as FYNNEI. Deletions cut 0 bases from V and 5 bases from J, with 14 bases between. CDR3 size: 16 residues. The CDR3 region has the DNA TGTGCCAGCAGTGAAGCTGTGGGTGGCCGTGATCAGCCCCAGCATTTT. Its translation: CASSEAVGGRDQPQHF.

The chain joins TRBV25-1 to TRBJ2-5, with a tentative D call TRBD1 (6 bases). From germline, CDR1 is MGHDK and CDR2 SYGVNS. V was clipped by 3 bases and J by 1 base, with 12 bases between them. The CDR3 contains 15 residues. The CDR3 nucleotides are TGTGCCAGCAGTGATCATTGGGGGCTCCAAGAGACCCAGTACTTC. It yields the protein CASSDHWGLQETQYF.

A few counts support this clone. The gene calls are TRBV4-1 and TRBJ2-5; D not certain. V lost 2 bases, J lost 5 bases, and 12 bases lay in between. The V gene's germline CDR1 is MGHRA and CDR2 YSYEKL. The CDR3 spans 14 residues. This chain's CDR3 is CASSQFEHGETQYF. CDR3 nucleotide sequence: TGCGCCAGCAGCCAATTCGAGCACGGCGAGACCCAGTACTTC.